The rows below give T cell receptor beta chains drawn from one sample of a study of T-cell reconstitution after alpha-beta-depleted transplantation in children. TCRdb reprocessed the PCR reads via MiXCR and lists one record per CDR3 protein. The sample holds 200,000 to 250,000 distinct CDR3 sequences; roughly 11% are singletons and the top ten take roughly 27%. The input for sequencing was PBMCs, taken before TCRalphabeta/CD19-depleted stem cell transplant. These receptors all come from a child under two years old with acute myeloid leukemia, due to receive a stem cell transplant. CDR3s include the opening cysteine and the closing phenylalanine or tryptophan. D genes are given only for firm matches. Clone size is given for some rows only: seen once, a few or many times, or a class if the clone is expanded.

v_gene	j_gene	d_gene	abundance	CDR3nt	CDR3aa
TRBV5-1	TRBJ2-7	-	many	TGCGCCAGCAGCCAGATAGGCGTTTCCTACGAGCAGTACTTC	CASSQIGVSYEQYF
TRBV19	TRBJ2-5	-	few	TGTGCCAGTAGTACCACAGGGTGGGAGACCCAGTACTTC	CASSTTGWETQYF
TRBV12-1	TRBJ1-2	-	-	TGTGCCAGCAGCGACCCGAGGGAGGAACCGGGGGGCGACACCTTC	CASSDPREEPGGDTF
TRBV11-2	TRBJ2-7	TRBD2	many	TGTGCCAGCAGCTTAGAGGCTAGCGGAGTCTACGAGCAGTACTTC	CASSLEASGVYEQYF
TRBV20-1	TRBJ1-1	-	many	TGCAGTGCTAGAGTGAGTCTGAACACTGAAGCTTTCTTT	CSARVSLNTEAFF
TRBV12-3/TRBV12-4	TRBJ1-5	-	many	TGTGCCAGCAGTTTAGGACAGGCTTTTAATCAGCCCCAGCATTTT	CASSLGQAFNQPQHF
TRBV20-1	TRBJ2-3	-	many	TGCAGTGCTAGAGTCCTATTAGGAACCACAGATACGCAGTATTTT	CSARVLLGTTDTQYF
TRBV28	TRBJ2-3	-	many	TGTGCCAGCACCTGGGGCGGGAGCACAGATACGCAGTATTTT	CASTWGGSTDTQYF
TRBV7-2	TRBJ2-2	TRBD2	many	TGTGCCAGCAGCTTGGATAGCGGGAGGGTTCGGGCCGGGGAGCTGTTTTTT	CASSLDSGRVRAGELFF
TRBV11-2	TRBJ1-1	-	many	TGTGCCAGCAGCTTCCGCCTCGACACTGAAGCTTTCTTT	CASSFRLDTEAFF
TRBV7-9	TRBJ2-1	TRBD2	few	TGTGCCAGCAGCTTATGGGGGGGTAGCGGGAGCAATGAGCAGTTCTTC	CASSLWGGSGSNEQFF
TRBV18	TRBJ2-1	-	many	TGTGCCAGCTCTCTACAGGGAGGGAGAGACTACAATGAGCAGTTCTTC	CASSLQGGRDYNEQFF
TRBV4-2	TRBJ1-5	TRBD1	many	TGTGCCAGCAGCCAAGAGAGGACAGGGGGTCAGCCCCAGCATTTT	CASSQERTGGQPQHF
TRBV5-1	TRBJ1-4	-	many	TGCGCCAGCAGCGCCGAGGGGGGGACTAATGAAAAACTGTTTTTT	CASSAEGGTNEKLFF
TRBV9	TRBJ2-7	TRBD2	many	TGTGCCAGCAGCGTAGGGACTAGCGGGAGGGGTGAGCAGTACTTC	CASSVGTSGRGEQYF
TRBV10-3	TRBJ2-2	-	few	TGTGCCATCAGCCCTTTGGGCGGGGCGAACACCGGGGAGCTGTTTTTT	CAISPLGGANTGELFF
TRBV24-1	TRBJ2-7	-	many	TGTGCCACCAGTGACCCGGGGCAGGCAGGTGAGCAGTACTTC	CATSDPGQAGEQYF
TRBV7-2	TRBJ1-2	TRBD1	many	TGTGCCAGCAGCTGGACAGGCTATGGCTACACCTTC	CASSWTGYGYTF
TRBV28	TRBJ2-1	-	many	TGTGCCAGCAGACCCGGGCAGGGTGTCTACAATGAGCAGTTCTTC	CASRPGQGVYNEQFF
TRBV6-1	TRBJ2-5	-	many	TGTGCCAGCAGTGAATTGAGTGGTAAACAGACCCAGTACTTC	CASSELSGKQTQYF
TRBV6-1	TRBJ2-2	TRBD1	many	TGTGCCAGCAGTCGGACAGGGGCCACCGGGGAGCTGTTTTTT	CASSRTGATGELFF
TRBV12-3/TRBV12-4	TRBJ1-3	TRBD1	few	TGTGCCAGCAGTTATGACAGGGCTGGAAACACCATATATTTT	CASSYDRAGNTIYF
TRBV12-3/TRBV12-4	TRBJ2-7	-	many	TGTGCCAGCAGTTTAAAGGGTTACGAGCAGTACTTC	CASSLKGYEQYF
TRBV7-9	TRBJ2-3	TRBD2	many	TGTGCCAGCAGCCCTACGAGCGGGAGGCAGGCAGATACGCAGTATTTT	CASSPTSGRQADTQYF
TRBV20-1	TRBJ1-5	-	few	TGCAGTGCTACCGGGGTGATCAATCAGCCCCAGCATTTT	CSATGVINQPQHF
TRBV7-9	TRBJ1-2	-	many	TGTGCCAGCAGGCCGAAGGGTGGTGAGCGATACTATGGCTACACCTTC	CASRPKGGERYYGYTF
TRBV5-5	TRBJ2-1	TRBD2	many	TGTGCCAGCAGCCGGACTAGCGGGAGCAACAATGAGCAGTTCTTC	CASSRTSGSNNEQFF
TRBV28	TRBJ2-7	-	many	TGTGCCAGCAGCCCTGTCTGGGGGCGAAACGAGCAGTACTTC	CASSPVWGRNEQYF
TRBV5-6	TRBJ2-7	-	-	TGTGCCAGCAGCACATTCGACGGCTTCGAGCAGTACTTC	CASSTFDGFEQYF
TRBV12-3/TRBV12-4	TRBJ2-1	TRBD2	medium-sized	TGTGCCAGCAGTACCTCACGAGGGAGGGATGAGCAGTTCTTC	CASSTSRGRDEQFF
TRBV5-6	TRBJ1-1	-	-	TGTGCCAGCAGCTTGGGCATACAGGGAACTGAAGCTTTCTTT	CASSLGIQGTEAFF
TRBV10-3	TRBJ1-1	-	-	TGTGCCATCAGTGAGGGGCGACACCTAAACACTGAAGCTTTCTTT	CAISEGRHLNTEAFF
TRBV6-5	TRBJ2-1	TRBD1	many	TGTGCCAGCAGTTACTCGGGACAGTACAATGAGCAGTTCTTC	CASSYSGQYNEQFF
TRBV12-3/TRBV12-4	TRBJ1-1	-	many	TGTGCCAGCAGTTTTAGCGCAGAGACTGAAGCTTTCTTT	CASSFSAETEAFF
TRBV7-2	TRBJ2-3	-	many	TGTGCCAGCAGCTTAGCATTGGCAGGGCCAGATACGCAGTATTTT	CASSLALAGPDTQYF
TRBV18	TRBJ2-2	TRBD1	-	TGTGCCAGCTCCCCTATACCTCCGGGACAGGGGGAGCTGTTTTTT	CASSPIPPGQGELFF
TRBV5-8	TRBJ1-4	TRBD1	many	TGTGCCAGCAGCTTGGGAGACAGGGGGAACAAACTGTTTTTT	CASSLGDRGNKLFF
TRBV20-1	TRBJ1-1	-	many	TGCAGTGCTAGAGATCTTAAAGGAACGATTTACACTGAAGCTTTCTTT	CSARDLKGTIYTEAFF
TRBV5-1	TRBJ1-1	-	-	TGCGCCAGCAGAGAAGAGGGCGGCTACAACACTGAAGCTTTCTTT	CASREEGGYNTEAFF
TRBV20-1	TRBJ1-2	-	many	TGCAGTGCCTATAATCTACCGGGACTCCCTGAAGATGGCTACACCTTC	CSAYNLPGLPEDGYTF
TRBV21-1	TRBJ2-7	-	many	TGTGCCACCTTATTACAGGGTGGTGGGTACGAGCAGTACTTC	CATLLQGGGYEQYF
TRBV6-2/TRBV6-3	TRBJ1-1	-	few	TGTGCCAGCAGTTACTTGAGGCAGGGAGGGTTGAACACTGAAGCTTTCTTT	CASSYLRQGGLNTEAFF
TRBV5-1	TRBJ1-1	-	many	TGCGCCAGCAGCTTGGGCGTTGGAAGGGAAGCTGAAGCTTTCTTT	CASSLGVGREAEAFF
TRBV25-1	TRBJ2-3	-	many	TGTGCCAGCAGTGGAGCAGGCAGCACAGATACGCAGTATTTT	CASSGAGSTDTQYF
TRBV12-3/TRBV12-4	TRBJ2-2	-	many	TGTGCCAGCAGTTTTTGGGACCAGGCGGCCGGGGAGCTGTTTTTT	CASSFWDQAAGELFF
TRBV3-1	TRBJ2-7	-	many	TGTGCCAGCAGCCAAGGGTTTGCGGGACTCAATAGTTACGAGCAGTACTTC	CASSQGFAGLNSYEQYF